Listed below are T cell receptor beta chains from one sample, sequenced in a study of blood T cell repertoires in COVID-19. Sequencing used immunoSEQ multiplex PCR; TCRdb keeps in-frame clones, though not all of them. The sample lists roughly 200,000 clones; 81% were seen once. Source material: peripheral blood. These receptors all stem from a woman in her thirties or forties with COVID-19, enrolled during active disease. CDR3s include the opening cysteine and the closing phenylalanine or tryptophan. D genes are given only for firm matches. Rows may omit the clone size; those that give it use once, few, many or a size class.

d_call: -
j_call: TRBJ1-1
clone_size: -
cdr3_length: 13
v_call: TRBV11-2
cdr3_aa: CASSLQVNTEAFF
cdr3_nt: TGTGCCAGCAGCTTACAGGTGAACACTGAAGCTTTCTTT

d_call: TRBD1
j_call: TRBJ1-5
clone_size: -
cdr3_length: 15
v_call: TRBV30
cdr3_aa: CAWSRQGLPNQPQHF
cdr3_nt: TGTGCCTGGAGCAGACAGGGCCTCCCTAATCAGCCCCAGCATTTT

d_call: -
j_call: TRBJ1-6
clone_size: -
cdr3_length: 14
v_call: TRBV25-1
cdr3_aa: CASKAGASNSPLHF
cdr3_nt: TGTGCCAGCAAAGCTGGGGCAAGTAATTCACCCCTCCACTTT

d_call: -
j_call: TRBJ1-4
clone_size: few
cdr3_length: 15
v_call: TRBV5-4
cdr3_aa: CASSLKGSGGEKLFF
cdr3_nt: TGTGCCAGCAGCTTGAAGGGGTCCGGGGGTGAAAAACTGTTTTTT

d_call: -
j_call: TRBJ2-7
clone_size: once
cdr3_length: 15
v_call: TRBV2
cdr3_aa: CASSERTEPPYEQYF
cdr3_nt: TGTGCCAGCAGTGAACGGACAGAACCACCCTACGAGCAGTACTTC

d_call: TRBD1
j_call: TRBJ1-5
clone_size: -
cdr3_length: 17
v_call: TRBV7-9
cdr3_aa: CASSLAGTGRSNQPQHF
cdr3_nt: TGTGCCAGCAGCTTAGCGGGGACAGGGCGTAGCAATCAGCCCCAGCATTTT

d_call: TRBD2
j_call: TRBJ2-5
clone_size: few
cdr3_length: 18
v_call: TRBV3-1/TRBV3-2
cdr3_aa: CASSQDPGGSGRGETQYF
cdr3_nt: TGTGCCAGCAGCCAAGATCCCGGGGGTAGCGGGAGGGGAGAGACCCAGTACTTC

d_call: TRBD2
j_call: TRBJ2-1
clone_size: once
cdr3_length: 15
v_call: TRBV7-2
cdr3_aa: CASSKTSGVYNEQFF
cdr3_nt: TGTGCCAGCAGCAAGACTAGCGGGGTTTACAATGAGCAGTTCTTC

d_call: TRBD2
j_call: TRBJ2-1
clone_size: -
cdr3_length: 15
v_call: TRBV28
cdr3_aa: CASSFLAGGPVEQFF
cdr3_nt: TGTGCCAGCAGTTTCCTAGCGGGAGGGCCTGTCGAGCAGTTCTTC

d_call: -
j_call: TRBJ1-1
clone_size: -
cdr3_length: 12
v_call: TRBV20-1
cdr3_aa: CSASSGYTEAFF
cdr3_nt: TGCAGTGCTAGTTCAGGCTACACTGAAGCTTTCTTT

d_call: TRBD1
j_call: TRBJ1-2
clone_size: -
cdr3_length: 14
v_call: TRBV15
cdr3_aa: CATSREAGGYGYTF
cdr3_nt: TGTGCCACCAGCAGAGAGGCAGGGGGATATGGCTACACCTTC

d_call: -
j_call: TRBJ2-3
clone_size: -
cdr3_length: 14
v_call: TRBV5-1
cdr3_aa: CASSGRTNTDTQYF
cdr3_nt: TGCGCCAGCAGTGGCAGAACTAACACAGATACGCAGTATTTT

d_call: TRBD2
j_call: TRBJ2-5
clone_size: -
cdr3_length: 15
v_call: TRBV30
cdr3_aa: CAWSVGLAVKETQYF
cdr3_nt: TGTGCCTGGAGTGTGGGACTAGCGGTTAAAGAGACCCAGTACTTC

d_call: TRBD1
j_call: TRBJ2-5
clone_size: -
cdr3_length: 16
v_call: TRBV25-1
cdr3_aa: CASSTDRGSRQETQYF
cdr3_nt: TGTGCCAGCAGCACAGACAGGGGCTCTCGCCAAGAGACCCAGTACTTC

d_call: -
j_call: TRBJ1-1
clone_size: once
cdr3_length: 12
v_call: TRBV6-5
cdr3_aa: CASNNLDTEAFF
cdr3_nt: TGTGCCAGCAATAATTTAGACACTGAAGCTTTCTTT

d_call: TRBD2
j_call: TRBJ2-1
clone_size: -
cdr3_length: 14
v_call: TRBV24-1
cdr3_aa: CATSRGLTSNEQFF
cdr3_nt: TGTGCCACCAGTAGGGGACTAACAAGCAATGAGCAGTTCTTC

d_call: TRBD2
j_call: TRBJ2-1
clone_size: -
cdr3_length: 16
v_call: TRBV29-1
cdr3_aa: CSVEGASGRVVDEQFF
cdr3_nt: TGCAGCGTTGAAGGGGCTAGCGGGAGGGTGGTTGATGAGCAGTTCTTC

d_call: TRBD2
j_call: TRBJ2-1
clone_size: -
cdr3_length: 15
v_call: TRBV3-1/TRBV3-2
cdr3_aa: CASSLGLAGGREQFF
cdr3_nt: TGTGCCAGCAGCCTCGGACTAGCGGGAGGGAGGGAGCAGTTCTTC

d_call: TRBD1
j_call: TRBJ2-6
clone_size: once
cdr3_length: 17
v_call: TRBV5-6
cdr3_aa: CASSLFQGASGANVLTF
cdr3_nt: TGTGCCAGCAGCCTTTTCCAGGGGGCGTCTGGGGCCAACGTCCTGACTTTC

d_call: TRBD2
j_call: TRBJ2-7
clone_size: -
cdr3_length: 16
v_call: TRBV27
cdr3_aa: CASSPTTSGPPYEQYF
cdr3_nt: TGTGCCAGCAGTCCGACGACTAGCGGGCCACCCTACGAGCAGTACTTC

d_call: -
j_call: TRBJ1-2
clone_size: -
cdr3_length: 15
v_call: TRBV5-1
cdr3_aa: CASSEGDNRGEVYTF
cdr3_nt: TGCGCCAGTTCGGAAGGCGACAATAGGGGCGAGGTCTACACCTTC

d_call: TRBD2
j_call: TRBJ2-1
clone_size: -
cdr3_length: 13
v_call: TRBV12-3/TRBV12-4
cdr3_aa: CASRKTSGNEQFF
cdr3_nt: TGTGCCAGCAGGAAGACTAGCGGGAATGAGCAGTTCTTC

d_call: -
j_call: TRBJ1-2
clone_size: few
cdr3_length: 15
v_call: TRBV15
cdr3_aa: CATSRDPRRGRGGSF
cdr3_nt: TGTGCCACCAGCAGAGATCCACGCAGGGGCCGCGGCGGCTCCTTC

d_call: -
j_call: TRBJ1-1
clone_size: -
cdr3_length: 13
v_call: TRBV19
cdr3_aa: CASHSQGRTEAFF
cdr3_nt: TGTGCCTCCCATAGCCAGGGCCGGACTGAAGCTTTCTTT

d_call: -
j_call: TRBJ1-3
clone_size: -
cdr3_length: 15
v_call: TRBV7-9
cdr3_aa: CASSLGGISGNTIYF
cdr3_nt: TGTGCCAGCAGCTTAGGAGGTATCTCTGGAAACACCATATATTTT

d_call: -
j_call: TRBJ2-7
clone_size: -
cdr3_length: 13
v_call: TRBV7-9
cdr3_aa: CASSLYPSYEQYF
cdr3_nt: TGTGCCAGCAGCTTATACCCCAGCTACGAGCAGTACTTC

d_call: TRBD1
j_call: TRBJ2-1
clone_size: -
cdr3_length: 19
v_call: TRBV3-1/TRBV3-2
cdr3_aa: CASSQDPGQGGTMYNEQFF
cdr3_nt: TGTGCCAGCAGCCAAGATCCCGGACAGGGCGGGACAATGTACAATGAGCAGTTCTTC

d_call: TRBD1
j_call: TRBJ1-4
clone_size: -
cdr3_length: 16
v_call: TRBV3-1/TRBV3-2
cdr3_aa: CASSQVGTANNEKLFF
cdr3_nt: TGTGCCAGCAGCCAAGTTGGGACAGCTAACAATGAAAAACTGTTTTTT

d_call: -
j_call: TRBJ2-5
clone_size: -
cdr3_length: 17
v_call: TRBV5-1
cdr3_aa: CASSNPVGVVGQETQYF
cdr3_nt: TGCGCCAGCAGCAACCCGGTTGGAGTAGTTGGGCAAGAGACCCAGTACTTC

d_call: -
j_call: TRBJ2-5
clone_size: -
cdr3_length: 18
v_call: TRBV5-1
cdr3_aa: CASSRKTGTINGIETQYF
cdr3_nt: TGCGCCAGCAGTCGAAAAACCGGGACAATTAATGGGATAGAGACCCAGTACTTC

d_call: TRBD2
j_call: TRBJ2-7
clone_size: -
cdr3_length: 15
v_call: TRBV5-1
cdr3_aa: CASSMGLAAIYEQYF
cdr3_nt: TGCGCCAGCAGCATGGGACTAGCGGCTATATACGAGCAGTACTTC

d_call: TRBD1
j_call: TRBJ1-1
clone_size: -
cdr3_length: 14
v_call: TRBV19
cdr3_aa: CASSMDRVSSRAFF
cdr3_nt: TGTGCCAGTAGTATGGACAGGGTGTCCTCCCGAGCTTTCTTT

d_call: -
j_call: TRBJ2-7
clone_size: many
cdr3_length: 11
v_call: TRBV28
cdr3_aa: CASNSPYEQYF
cdr3_nt: TGTGCCAGCAACAGCCCCTACGAGCAGTACTTC

d_call: -
j_call: TRBJ1-5
clone_size: few
cdr3_length: 14
v_call: TRBV10-2
cdr3_aa: CASSESNSNQPQHF
cdr3_nt: TGCGCCAGCAGTGAGTCCAATAGCAATCAGCCCCAGCATTTT

d_call: TRBD1
j_call: TRBJ2-3
clone_size: -
cdr3_length: 15
v_call: TRBV7-2
cdr3_aa: CASSLGGVGTDTQYF
cdr3_nt: TGTGCCAGCAGCCTAGGGGGCGTGGGGACAGATACGCAGTATTTT

d_call: TRBD2
j_call: TRBJ2-7
clone_size: -
cdr3_length: 15
v_call: TRBV3-1/TRBV3-2
cdr3_aa: CASSQDSGRAFKQYF
cdr3_nt: TGTGCCAGCAGCCAAGATTCCGGGAGGGCCTTCAAGCAGTACTTC

d_call: TRBD2
j_call: TRBJ2-3
clone_size: -
cdr3_length: 14
v_call: TRBV6-4
cdr3_aa: CASSEGLRTDTQYF
cdr3_nt: TGTGCCAGCAGTGAGGGACTACGCACAGATACGCAGTATTTT

d_call: -
j_call: TRBJ2-3
clone_size: -
cdr3_length: 14
v_call: TRBV30
cdr3_aa: CAWSAPGSEDTQYF
cdr3_nt: TGTGCCTGGAGCGCACCCGGCAGCGAGGATACGCAGTATTTT

d_call: -
j_call: TRBJ2-7
clone_size: -
cdr3_length: 13
v_call: TRBV30
cdr3_aa: CAWSVEASYEQYF
cdr3_nt: TGTGCCTGGAGTGTCGAGGCTTCCTACGAGCAGTACTTC

d_call: TRBD1
j_call: TRBJ2-5
clone_size: -
cdr3_length: 16
v_call: TRBV15
cdr3_aa: CATSNLRDRHQETQYF
cdr3_nt: TGTGCCACCAGCAACCTCCGGGACAGACACCAAGAGACCCAGTACTTC

d_call: TRBD1
j_call: TRBJ2-2
clone_size: -
cdr3_length: 14
v_call: TRBV7-3
cdr3_aa: CASSPTGVAGELFF
cdr3_nt: TGTGCCAGCAGCCCGACAGGGGTGGCCGGGGAGCTGTTTTTT

d_call: -
j_call: TRBJ2-1
clone_size: -
cdr3_length: 15
v_call: TRBV7-8
cdr3_aa: CASSLAQGVNNEQFF
cdr3_nt: TGTGCCAGCAGCTTAGCGCAAGGGGTAAACAATGAGCAGTTCTTC

d_call: -
j_call: TRBJ2-1
clone_size: -
cdr3_length: 14
v_call: TRBV5-5
cdr3_aa: CASSFAATYNEQFF
cdr3_nt: TGTGCCAGCAGCTTTGCGGCCACCTACAATGAGCAGTTCTTC

d_call: TRBD1
j_call: TRBJ2-7
clone_size: -
cdr3_length: 15
v_call: TRBV5-1
cdr3_aa: CASSLIADRAYEQYF
cdr3_nt: TGCGCCAGCAGCTTGATCGCGGACAGGGCCTACGAGCAGTACTTC

d_call: -
j_call: TRBJ2-1
clone_size: few
cdr3_length: 15
v_call: TRBV2
cdr3_aa: CASSRLESSYNEQFF
cdr3_nt: TGTGCCAGCTCGCGACTAGAGAGCTCCTACAATGAGCAGTTCTTC

d_call: TRBD1
j_call: TRBJ2-5
clone_size: -
cdr3_length: 14
v_call: TRBV11-2
cdr3_aa: CASSLFGTEETQYF
cdr3_nt: TGTGCCAGCAGCTTATTTGGGACAGAAGAGACCCAGTACTTC

d_call: -
j_call: TRBJ1-4
clone_size: -
cdr3_length: 15
v_call: TRBV18
cdr3_aa: CASSPDIRGNEKLFF
cdr3_nt: TGTGCCAGCTCACCAGACATAAGGGGAAATGAAAAACTGTTTTTT

d_call: TRBD1
j_call: TRBJ1-2
clone_size: once
cdr3_length: 14
v_call: TRBV5-8
cdr3_aa: CASSQSGGAYGYTF
cdr3_nt: TGTGCCAGCAGCCAGTCAGGGGGCGCCTATGGCTACACCTTC

d_call: TRBD1
j_call: TRBJ1-3
clone_size: once
cdr3_length: 15
v_call: TRBV7-6
cdr3_aa: CASSFGQGGGNTIYF
cdr3_nt: TGTGCCAGCAGCTTCGGACAGGGAGGCGGAAACACCATATATTTT

d_call: TRBD2
j_call: TRBJ2-3
clone_size: -
cdr3_length: 15
v_call: TRBV24-1
cdr3_aa: CATSPGTSVYDTQYF
cdr3_nt: TGTGCCACCAGCCCCGGGACTAGCGTTTATGATACGCAGTATTTT

d_call: TRBD1
j_call: TRBJ2-1
clone_size: -
cdr3_length: 19
v_call: TRBV7-6
cdr3_aa: CASSFAPGTGQTAYNEQFF
cdr3_nt: TGTGCCAGCAGCTTTGCCCCCGGGACAGGCCAAACGGCGTACAATGAGCAGTTCTTC

d_call: TRBD2
j_call: TRBJ2-3
clone_size: few
cdr3_length: 13
v_call: TRBV2
cdr3_aa: CASGRAGGDTQYF
cdr3_nt: TGTGCCAGCGGGCGGGCGGGGGGTGATACGCAGTATTTT

d_call: -
j_call: TRBJ2-5
clone_size: -
cdr3_length: 14
v_call: TRBV9
cdr3_aa: CASSVGRGVETQYF
cdr3_nt: TGTGCCAGCAGCGTAGGTCGCGGGGTGGAGACCCAGTACTTC

d_call: -
j_call: TRBJ2-1
clone_size: -
cdr3_length: 14
v_call: TRBV2
cdr3_aa: CASSEGSVVNEQFF
cdr3_nt: TGTGCCAGCAGTGAAGGAAGCGTAGTAAATGAGCAGTTCTTC

d_call: -
j_call: TRBJ2-5
clone_size: -
cdr3_length: 13
v_call: TRBV12-3/TRBV12-4
cdr3_aa: CASSLGHRETQYF
cdr3_nt: TGTGCCAGCAGTCTGGGACACAGAGAGACCCAGTACTTC